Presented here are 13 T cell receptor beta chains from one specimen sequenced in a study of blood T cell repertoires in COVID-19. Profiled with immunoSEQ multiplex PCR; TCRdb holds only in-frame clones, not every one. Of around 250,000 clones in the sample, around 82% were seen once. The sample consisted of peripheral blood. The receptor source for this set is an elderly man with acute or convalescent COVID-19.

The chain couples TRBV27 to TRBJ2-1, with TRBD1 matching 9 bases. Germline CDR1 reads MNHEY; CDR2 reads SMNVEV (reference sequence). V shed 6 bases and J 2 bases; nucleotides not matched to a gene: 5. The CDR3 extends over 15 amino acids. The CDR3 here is CASSRTGGPYNEQFF. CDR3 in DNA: TGTGCCAGCAGCCGTACAGGGGGCCCCTACAATGAGCAGTTCTTC.

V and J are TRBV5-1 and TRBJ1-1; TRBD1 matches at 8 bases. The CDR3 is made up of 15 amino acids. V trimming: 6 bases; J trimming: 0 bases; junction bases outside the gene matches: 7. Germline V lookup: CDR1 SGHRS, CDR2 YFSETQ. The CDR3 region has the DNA TGCGCCAGCACTCGGGACAGGATTATGAACACTGAAGCTTTCTTT. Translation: CASTRDRIMNTEAFF.

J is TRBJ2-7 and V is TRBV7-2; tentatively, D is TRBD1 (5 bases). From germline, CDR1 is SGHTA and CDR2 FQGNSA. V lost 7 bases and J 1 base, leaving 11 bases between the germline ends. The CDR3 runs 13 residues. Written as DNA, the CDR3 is TGTGCCAGCACCAACCCAGGGTCCTACGAGCAGTACTTC. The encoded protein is CASTNPGSYEQYF.

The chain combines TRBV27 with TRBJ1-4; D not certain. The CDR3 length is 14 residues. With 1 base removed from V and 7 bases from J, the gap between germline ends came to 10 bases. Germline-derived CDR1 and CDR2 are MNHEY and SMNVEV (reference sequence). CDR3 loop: CASSLYGGGEKLFF. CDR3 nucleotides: TGTGCCAGCAGTTTATACGGTGGTGGTGAAAAACTGTTTTTT.

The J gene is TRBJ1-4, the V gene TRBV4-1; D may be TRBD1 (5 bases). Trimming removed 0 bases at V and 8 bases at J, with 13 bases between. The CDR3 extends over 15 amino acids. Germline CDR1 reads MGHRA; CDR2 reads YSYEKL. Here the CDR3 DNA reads TGCGCCAGCAGCCAAGACGGGACTTGGCAAGAAAAACTGTTTTTT. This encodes CASSQDGTWQEKLFF.

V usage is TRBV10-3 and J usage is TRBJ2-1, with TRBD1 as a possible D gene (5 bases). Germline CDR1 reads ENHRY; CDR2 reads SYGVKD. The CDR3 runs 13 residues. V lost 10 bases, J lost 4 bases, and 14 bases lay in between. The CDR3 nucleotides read TGTGCCACCACCCTTGACAGTTACAATGAGCAGTTCTTC. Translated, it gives CATTLDSYNEQFF.

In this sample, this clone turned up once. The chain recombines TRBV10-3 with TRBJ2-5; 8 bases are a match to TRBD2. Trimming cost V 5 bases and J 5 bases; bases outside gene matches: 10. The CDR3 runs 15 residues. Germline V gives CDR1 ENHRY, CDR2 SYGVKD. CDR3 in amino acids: CAISPGGGLAETQYF. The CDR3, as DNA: TGTGCCATCAGTCCGGGAGGGGGGTTGGCGGAGACCCAGTACTTC.

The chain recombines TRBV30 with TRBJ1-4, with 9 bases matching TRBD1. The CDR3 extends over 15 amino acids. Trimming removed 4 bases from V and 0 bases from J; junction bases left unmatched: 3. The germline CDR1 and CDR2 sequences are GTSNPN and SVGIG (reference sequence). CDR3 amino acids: CAWKGQGATNEKLFF. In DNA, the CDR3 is TGTGCCTGGAAGGGACAGGGCGCAACTAATGAAAAACTGTTTTTT.

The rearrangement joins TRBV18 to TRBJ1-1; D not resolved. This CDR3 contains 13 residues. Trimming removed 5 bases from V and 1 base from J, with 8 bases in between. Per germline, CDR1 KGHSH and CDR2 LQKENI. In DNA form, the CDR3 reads TGTGCCAGCTCATCGACTGAGAACACTGAAGCTTTCTTT. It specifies CASSSTENTEAFF.

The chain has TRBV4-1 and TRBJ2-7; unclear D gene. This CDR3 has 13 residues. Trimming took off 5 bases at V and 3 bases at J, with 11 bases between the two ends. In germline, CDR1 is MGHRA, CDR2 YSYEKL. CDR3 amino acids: CASSEVYGYEQYF. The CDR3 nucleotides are TGCGCCAGCAGCGAAGTATACGGCTACGAGCAGTACTTC.

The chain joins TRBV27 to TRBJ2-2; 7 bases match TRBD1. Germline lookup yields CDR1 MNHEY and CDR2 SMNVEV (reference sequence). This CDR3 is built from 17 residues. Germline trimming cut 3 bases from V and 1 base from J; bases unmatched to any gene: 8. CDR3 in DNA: TGTGCCAGCAGTTTCCTCAGGACAGGCGTGAACACCGGGGAGCTGTTTTTT. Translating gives CASSFLRTGVNTGELFF.

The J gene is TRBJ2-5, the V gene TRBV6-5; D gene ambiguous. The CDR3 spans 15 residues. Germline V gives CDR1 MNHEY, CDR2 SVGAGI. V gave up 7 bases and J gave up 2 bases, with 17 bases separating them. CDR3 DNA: TGTGCCAGCATCCGGGTAGCAGTCATACAAGAGACCCAGTACTTC. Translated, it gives CASIRVAVIQETQYF.

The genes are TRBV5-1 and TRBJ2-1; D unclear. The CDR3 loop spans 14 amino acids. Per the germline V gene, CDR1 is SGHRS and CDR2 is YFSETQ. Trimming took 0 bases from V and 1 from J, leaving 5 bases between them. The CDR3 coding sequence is TGCGCCAGCAGCTTGGACCAGTCCTACAATGAGCAGTTCTTC. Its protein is CASSLDQSYNEQFF. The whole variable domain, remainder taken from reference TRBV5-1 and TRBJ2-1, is KAGVTQTPRYLIKTRGQQVTLSCSPISGHRSVSWYQQTPGQGLQFLFEYFSETQRNKGNFPGRFSGRQFSNSRSEMNVSTLELGDSALYLCASSLDQSYNEQFFGPGTRLTVL.